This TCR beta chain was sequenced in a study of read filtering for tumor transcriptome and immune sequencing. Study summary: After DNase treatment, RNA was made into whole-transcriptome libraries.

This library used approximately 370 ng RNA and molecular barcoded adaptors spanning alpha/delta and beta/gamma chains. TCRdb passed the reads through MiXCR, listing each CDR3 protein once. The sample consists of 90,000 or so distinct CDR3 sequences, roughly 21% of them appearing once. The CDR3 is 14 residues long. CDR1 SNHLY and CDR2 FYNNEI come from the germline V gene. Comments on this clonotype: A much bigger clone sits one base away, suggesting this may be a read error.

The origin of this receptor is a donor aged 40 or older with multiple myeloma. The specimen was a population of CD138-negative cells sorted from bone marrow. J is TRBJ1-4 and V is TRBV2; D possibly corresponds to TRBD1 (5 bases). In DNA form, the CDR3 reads TGTGCCAGCAGTGTCAGGGCTTCTAATGAAAAACTGTCTTTT. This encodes CASSVRASNEKLSF.